This TCR beta chain was found in a study of PD-1 blockade in classical Hodgkin lymphoma. Study outcomes and limitations: Initiation of nivolumab under 1 year after ASCT led to exclusion of patients. Reported findings placed baseline TCR diversity lower in newly diagnosed patients (compared with healthy donors). Complete responders' baseline diversity resembled that of newly diagnosed patients. TCR diversity rose significantly by C4D1 in CD4+ but not CD8+ cells.

Some clones are missing from TCRdb's copy, which holds only in-frame ones; the method was immunoSEQ multiplex PCR. The repertoire holds fewer than 25,000 clones, with more than 80% as singletons. From germline, CDR1 is SGHVS and CDR2 FNYEAQ. This CDR3 has 16 residues. The ends lost 5 bases at V and 5 bases at J; junction bases unmatched: 12. Each patient relapsed following autologous stem cell transplantation, and prior brentuximab vedotin exposure differed. On this clone: The antigen remains unidentified.

The sequenced sample was peripheral blood mononuclear cells (PBMCs), obtained before the second cycle of nivolumab. The V call is TRBV7-6, the J call TRBJ2-5; TRBD1 agrees at 9 bases. The receptor comes from a human donor with classical Hodgkin lymphoma. DNA for the CDR3: TGTGCCAGCAGCGCTCCGGGACAGGGAGGTCGGGAGACCCAGTACTTC. Residues: CASSAPGQGGRETQYF.